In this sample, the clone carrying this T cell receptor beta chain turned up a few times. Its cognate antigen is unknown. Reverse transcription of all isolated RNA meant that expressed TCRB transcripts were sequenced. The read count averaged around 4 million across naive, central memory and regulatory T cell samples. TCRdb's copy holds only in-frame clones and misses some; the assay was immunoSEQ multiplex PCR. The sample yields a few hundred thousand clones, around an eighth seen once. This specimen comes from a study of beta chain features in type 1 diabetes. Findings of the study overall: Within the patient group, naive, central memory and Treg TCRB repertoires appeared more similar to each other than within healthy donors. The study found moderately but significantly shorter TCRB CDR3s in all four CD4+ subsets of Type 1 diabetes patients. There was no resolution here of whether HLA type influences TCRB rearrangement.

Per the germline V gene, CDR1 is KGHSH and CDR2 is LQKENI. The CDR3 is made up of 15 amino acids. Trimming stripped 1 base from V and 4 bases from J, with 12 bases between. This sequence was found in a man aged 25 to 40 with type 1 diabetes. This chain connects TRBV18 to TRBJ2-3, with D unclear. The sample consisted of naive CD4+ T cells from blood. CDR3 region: CASSPRVVPSDTQYF. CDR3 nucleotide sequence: TGTGCCAGCTCACCACGAGTGGTACCGTCAGATACGCAGTATTTT. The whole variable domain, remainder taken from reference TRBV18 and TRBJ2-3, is NAGVMQNPRHLVRRRGQEARLRCSPMKGHSHVYWYRQLPEEGLKFMVYLQKENIIDESGMPKERFSAEFPKEGPSILRIQQVVRGDSAAYFCASSPRVVPSDTQYFGPGTRLTVL.